This is a list of T cell receptor beta chains from one sample in a study of cytomegalovirus exposure and HLA in healthy donors. Here immunoSEQ multiplex PCR was the method, and the copy in TCRdb shows in-frame clones only, minus some. The repertoire holds over 150,000 clones, around 80% seen once, with roughly 1.4% in the top ten. Material for sequencing was PBMCs. Receptor source: a woman aged 25 to 39 in good health and CMV-seropositive. The conserved cysteine and the conserved F or W are not part of the CDR3 here. The order of the fields is V gene, D gene, CDR3 protein. A D gene is named only where the DNA matches it firmly.

V: TRBV15
D: TRBD2
CDR3: ATSPWREGSYNEQF

V: TRBV2
D: NA
CDR3: ASKGTDANIQY

V: TRBV9
D: TRBD1
CDR3: ASSVVGAGGLNTEAF

V: TRBV9
D: TRBD2
CDR3: ASGGGGPTDTQY

V: TRBV7-9
D: NA
CDR3: ASSPPGVSDEQF

V: TRBV2
D: TRBD2
CDR3: ASGFLAGVDNEQF

V: TRBV6-5
D: NA
CDR3: ASRTGTGELF

V: TRBV13
D: TRBD2
CDR3: ASHGWAGGVNTGELF

V: TRBV5-6
D: TRBD2
CDR3: ASSRPLAGNYEQY

V: TRBV10-3
D: NA
CDR3: AISEGLLNTEAF

V: TRBV19
D: NA
CDR3: ASSPRPSGVSNQPQH

V: TRBV6-5
D: TRBD1
CDR3: ASSYSTGGDYGYT

V: TRBV5-4
D: NA
CDR3: ASSFGETQY

V: TRBV9
D: NA
CDR3: ASSAIGTSYEQY

V: TRBV9
D: NA
CDR3: ASSPSTLSGEQY

V: TRBV27
D: TRBD1
CDR3: ASSGQGAVAPEQY

V: TRBV7-3
D: NA
CDR3: ASSVTVAYNEQF

V: TRBV19
D: NA
CDR3: ASSPIRPGTSNYGYT

V: TRBV5-1
D: TRBD2
CDR3: ASSWGRASGSLTETQY

V: TRBV25-1
D: TRBD1
CDR3: ASSLAGGYEQY

V: TRBV2
D: NA
CDR3: ASTGQGTYEQY

V: TRBV6-5
D: NA
CDR3: ASTPFAVQNIEAF

V: TRBV5-1
D: TRBD1
CDR3: ASSEGGGTGELF

V: TRBV4-2
D: TRBD1
CDR3: ASSQDQDRARRSDYEQY